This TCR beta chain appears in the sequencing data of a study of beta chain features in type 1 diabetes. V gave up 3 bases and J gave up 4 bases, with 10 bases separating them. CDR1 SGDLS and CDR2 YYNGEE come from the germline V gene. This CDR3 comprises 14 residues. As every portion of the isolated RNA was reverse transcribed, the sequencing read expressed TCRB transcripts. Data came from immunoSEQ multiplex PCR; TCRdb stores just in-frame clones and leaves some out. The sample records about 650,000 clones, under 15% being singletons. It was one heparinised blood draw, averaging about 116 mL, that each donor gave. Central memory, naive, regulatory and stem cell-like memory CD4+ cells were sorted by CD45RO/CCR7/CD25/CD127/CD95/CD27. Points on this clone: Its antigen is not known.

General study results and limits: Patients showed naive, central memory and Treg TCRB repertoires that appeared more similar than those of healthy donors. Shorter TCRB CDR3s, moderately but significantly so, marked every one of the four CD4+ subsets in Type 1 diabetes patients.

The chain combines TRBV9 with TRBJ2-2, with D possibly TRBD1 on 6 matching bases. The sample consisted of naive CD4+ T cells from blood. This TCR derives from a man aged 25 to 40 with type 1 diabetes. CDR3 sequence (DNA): TGTGCCAGCAGCGCAGGGGTCCTCACCGGGGAGCTGTTTTTT. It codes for CASSAGVLTGELFF.